These 6 T cell receptor beta chains were all obtained from the same sample, sequenced in a study of graft-versus-host responses after intestinal transplantation. TCRdb's table, derived via immunoSEQ multiplex PCR, lists solely in-frame clones and lacks some. Among approximately 100,000 clones, roughly 82% were seen once, and the ten largest hold more than 1.4%. The input for sequencing was PBMCs, taken 255 days after intestinal transplant. The receptors shown here come from a human patient who received an intestinal transplant, so some T cells may come from the graft donor.

This chain links TRBV5-5 with TRBJ1-1; TRBD1 matches at 7 bases. Looked up from germline, CDR1 is SGHKS and CDR2 is YYEKEE (reference sequence). J lost 2 bases, V lost 4 bases, and 2 bases had no gene match. This CDR3 is built from 13 residues. The CDR3 sequence is CASSRQGNTEAFF. In nucleotides, the CDR3 is TGTGCCAGCAGCCGACAGGGCAACACTGAAGCTTTCTTT.

The genes are TRBV28 and TRBJ2-1; D perhaps matches TRBD2 (5 bases). V was clipped by 5 bases and J by 6 bases, with 17 bases between them. CDR3 length equals 15 residues. CDR1 is MDHEN, CDR2 SYDVKM, per germline. The CDR3 protein is CASSGMRGRGNEQFF. For the CDR3, the DNA is TGTGCCAGCAGTGGGATGCGCGGACGGGGCAATGAGCAGTTCTTC.

The chain couples TRBV6-1 to TRBJ2-6, with D possibly matching TRBD1 (6 bases). Trimming took off 4 bases at V and 0 bases at J, with 16 bases between the two ends. This CDR3 has 18 residues. Germline V gene sequence: CDR1 MNHNS, CDR2 SASEGT. In nucleotides, the CDR3 is TGTGCCAGCAGTGCCTCGAACAGGGACCGCTCTGGGGCCAACGTCCTGACTTTC. The encoded protein is CASSASNRDRSGANVLTF.

Turning to this clone: Within the sample, other DNA sequences also encode this same CDR3. The rearrangement joins TRBV28 to TRBJ1-1; possible D gene TRBD1, 5 bases. CDR1 is MDHEN, CDR2 SYDVKM, per germline. The CDR3 length is 13 residues. V was trimmed by 8 bases and J by 4 bases, leaving 14 bases between them. The CDR3 sequence is CASQTGGRTEAFF. The DNA for the CDR3 is TGTGCCAGCCAAACAGGAGGCCGCACTGAAGCTTTCTTT.

This chain uses TRBV7-3 with TRBJ2-1; D unclear. The germline V and J ends were trimmed by 5 bases and 10 bases, with 15 bases remaining between them. The CDR3 sequence is 13 residues long. Germline CDR1 reads SGHTA; CDR2 reads FQGTGA. CDR3 amino acids: CASSIEDGLEQFF. In DNA form, the CDR3 reads TGTGCCAGCAGCATCGAGGACGGGCTCGAGCAGTTCTTC.

The chain has TRBV19 and TRBJ2-3; 8 positions agree with TRBD1. CDR3 size: 17 residues. V gave up 3 bases and J gave up 1 base; unmatched junction bases: 9. Germline V gene sequence: CDR1 LNHDA, CDR2 SQIVND (reference sequence). CDR3 coding DNA: TGTGCCAGTAGTATTGGGGGACCGGGACAGGGCACAGATACGCAGTATTTT. This encodes CASSIGGPGQGTDTQYF. Complete variable domain (other parts from reference TRBV19 and TRBJ2-3): DGGITQSPKYLFRKEGQNVTLSCEQNLNHDAMYWYRQDPGQGLRLIYYSQIVNDFQKGDIAEGYSVSREKKESFPLTVTSAQKNPTAFYLCASSIGGPGQGTDTQYFGPGTRLTVL.